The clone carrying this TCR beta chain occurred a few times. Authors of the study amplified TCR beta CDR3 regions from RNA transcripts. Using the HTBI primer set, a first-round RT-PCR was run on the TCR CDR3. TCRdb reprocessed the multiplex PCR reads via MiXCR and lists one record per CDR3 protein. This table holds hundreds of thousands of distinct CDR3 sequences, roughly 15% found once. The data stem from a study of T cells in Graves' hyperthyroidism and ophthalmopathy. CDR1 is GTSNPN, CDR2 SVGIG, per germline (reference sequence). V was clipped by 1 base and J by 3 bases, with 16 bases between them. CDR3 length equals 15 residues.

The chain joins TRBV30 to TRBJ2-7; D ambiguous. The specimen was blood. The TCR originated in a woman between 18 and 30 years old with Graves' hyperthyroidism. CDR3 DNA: TGTGCCTGGAGTGAGGACGGAGCAATACACTACGAGCAGTACTTC. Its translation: CAWSEDGAIHYEQYF.